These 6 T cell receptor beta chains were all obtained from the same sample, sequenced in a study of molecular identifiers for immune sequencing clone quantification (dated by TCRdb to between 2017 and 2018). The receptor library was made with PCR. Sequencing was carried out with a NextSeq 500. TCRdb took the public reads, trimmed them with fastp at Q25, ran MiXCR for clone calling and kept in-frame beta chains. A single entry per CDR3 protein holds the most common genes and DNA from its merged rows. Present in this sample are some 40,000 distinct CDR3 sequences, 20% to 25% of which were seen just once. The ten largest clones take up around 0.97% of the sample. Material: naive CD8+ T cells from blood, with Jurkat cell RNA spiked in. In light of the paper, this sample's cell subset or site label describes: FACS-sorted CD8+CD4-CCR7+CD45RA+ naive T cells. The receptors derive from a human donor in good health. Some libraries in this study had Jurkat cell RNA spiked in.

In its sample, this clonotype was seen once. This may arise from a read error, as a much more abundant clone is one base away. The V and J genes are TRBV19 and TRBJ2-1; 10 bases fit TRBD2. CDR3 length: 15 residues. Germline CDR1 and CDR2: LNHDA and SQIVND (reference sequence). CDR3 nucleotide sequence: TGTGCCGGTAGTCCTAGCGGGGGACCCTACAATGAGCAGTTCTTC. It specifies CAGSPSGGPYNEQFF.

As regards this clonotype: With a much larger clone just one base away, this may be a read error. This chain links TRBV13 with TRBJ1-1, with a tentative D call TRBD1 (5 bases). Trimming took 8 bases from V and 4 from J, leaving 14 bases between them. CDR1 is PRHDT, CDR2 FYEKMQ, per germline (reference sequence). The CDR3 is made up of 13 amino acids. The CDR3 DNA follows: TGTGCCAGCGCGGGGGGGGGTCCCACTGAAGCTTTCTTT. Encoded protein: CASAGGGPTEAFF. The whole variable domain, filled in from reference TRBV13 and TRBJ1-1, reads AAGVIQSPRHLIKEKRETATLKCYPIPRHDTVYWYQQGPGQDPQFLISFYEKMQSDKGSIPDRFSAQQFSDYHSELNMSSLELGDSALYFCASAGGGPTEAFFGQGTRLTVV.

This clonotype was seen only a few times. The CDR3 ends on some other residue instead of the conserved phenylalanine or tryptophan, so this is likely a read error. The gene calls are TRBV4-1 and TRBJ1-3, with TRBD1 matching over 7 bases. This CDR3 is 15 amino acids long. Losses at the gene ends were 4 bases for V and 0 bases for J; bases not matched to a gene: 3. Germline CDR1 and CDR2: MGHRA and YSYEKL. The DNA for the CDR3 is TGCGCCAGCAGCCCAGGGGGGCCCTCTGGAAACACCATATATCTT. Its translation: CASSPGGPSGNTIYL.

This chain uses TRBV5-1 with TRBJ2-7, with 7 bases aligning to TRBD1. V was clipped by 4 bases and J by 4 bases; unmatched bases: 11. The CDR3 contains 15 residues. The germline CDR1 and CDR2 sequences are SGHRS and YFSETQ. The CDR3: CASSGGQSPTYEQYF. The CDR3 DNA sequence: TGCGCCAGCAGCGGGGGACAGTCTCCCACTTACGAGCAGTACTTC. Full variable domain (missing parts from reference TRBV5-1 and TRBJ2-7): KAGVTQTPRYLIKTRGQQVTLSCSPISGHRSVSWYQQTPGQGLQFLFEYFSETQRNKGNFPGRFSGRQFSNSRSEMNVSTLELGDSALYLCASSGGQSPTYEQYFGPGTRLTVT.

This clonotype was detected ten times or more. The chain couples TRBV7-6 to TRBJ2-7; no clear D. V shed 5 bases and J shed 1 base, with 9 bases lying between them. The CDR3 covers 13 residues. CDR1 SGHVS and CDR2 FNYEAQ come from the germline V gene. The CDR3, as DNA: TGTGCCAGCAGCCCAACAGTATCCTACGAGCAGTACTTC. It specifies CASSPTVSYEQYF.

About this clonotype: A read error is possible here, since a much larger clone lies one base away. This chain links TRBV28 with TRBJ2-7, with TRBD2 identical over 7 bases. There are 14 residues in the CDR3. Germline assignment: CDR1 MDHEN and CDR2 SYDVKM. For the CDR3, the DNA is TGTGCCAGCAGTCCGGGACTAACTACCTACGCGCAGTACTTC. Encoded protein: CASSPGLTTYAQYF.